This TCR beta chain was obtained from a study of CD8 T cells in ankylosing spondylitis. In TCRdb, the 5' RACE reads were re-called with MiXCR into one record per CDR3 protein. The repertoire holds fewer than 400,000 distinct CDR3 sequences, with roughly 14% as singletons. Germline lookup yields CDR1 SGHNT and CDR2 YYREEE (reference sequence). Trimming removed 2 bases at V and 4 bases at J, with 9 bases between. The CDR3 covers 13 residues. This clonotype was picked up a small number of times. The chain is built from TRBV5-4 and TRBJ1-2, with a possible D match to TRBD1 (5 bases). The clonotype comes from a male donor with ankylosing spondylitis or in good health (not recorded which). Sequencing was carried out using blood, either unsorted or a sorted T cell fraction (not recorded which). The CDR3 nucleotides are TGTGCCAGCAGCTTCGGGGGGATCTATGGCTACACCTTC. Protein product: CASSFGGIYGYTF.